This TCR beta chain was captured by sequencing in a study of CD8 T cells in ankylosing spondylitis. Study-level findings and limits: From matched ankylosing spondylitis synovial fluid, disease-linked clones were reportedly recovered at significantly enriched levels. A motif in TCR beta, a set of fewer than ten highly homologous variants, appeared characteristic of ankylosing spondylitis blood.

Via MiXCR, TCRdb re-called the 5' RACE reads, giving one row per CDR3 protein. The sample has fewer than 450,000 distinct CDR3 sequences; approximately 17% are singletons. This clonotype was detected many times. What it binds is not known. V lost 2 bases to trimming and J lost 0 bases; unmatched junction nucleotides: 1. Germline lookup yields CDR1 SGHRS and CDR2 YFSETQ. The CDR3 has 15 amino acids. This clonotype was sampled from a male donor with ankylosing spondylitis. The specimen was blood, either unsorted or a sorted T cell fraction (not recorded which). The chain employs TRBV5-1 and TRBJ2-3; TRBD2 aligns across 9 bases. The CDR3 reads CASSFLAGSTDTQYF. As DNA, the CDR3 is TGCGCCAGCAGCTTTCTAGCGGGGAGCACAGATACGCAGTATTTT.